This T cell receptor beta chain is drawn from a study of identical twins. V was clipped by 1 base and J by 7 bases; unmatched bases: 6. Germline CDR1 and CDR2: SGHTA and FQGNSA. CDR3 length equals 16 residues. TCRdb fed the 5' RACE reads into MiXCR, producing one record per CDR3 protein. The table shows roughly 770,000 distinct CDR3 sequences, with roughly 18% occurring only once. The same data also went into a second study, on T cells expressing NK-cell markers.

Sequencing was carried out using PBMCs. The TCR was taken from a woman between 18 and 29 years old in good health. The genes are TRBV7-2 and TRBJ2-1; TRBD2 aligns across 11 bases. The CDR3 DNA follows: TGTGCCAGCAGCTTAGGTCCCCTAGCGGGAGGAAATGAGCAGTTCTTC. Encoded protein: CASSLGPLAGGNEQFF.